The rows below give T cell receptor beta chains drawn from one sample of a study of T cells after yellow fever vaccination. TCRdb ran MiXCR on the 5' RACE reads and lists one entry per CDR3 protein. The sample has under 550,000 distinct CDR3 sequences, 21% seen once. Material: PBMCs, obtained less than 25 days after the first yellow fever vaccination. All receptors derive from a man between 18 and 35 years old who received the YFV17D yellow fever vaccine. Each CDR3 is given with its conserved first and last residue. D genes are given only for firm matches. Size tells how often a clone was seen (once, few, many) or the class of an expanded clone, and some rows leave it out.

v_gene	d_gene	abundance	j_gene	CDR3nt	CDR3aa
TRBV23-1	.	many	TRBJ1-6	TGCGCCAGCAGTCAAGAGGCAGCCAGCTCCTATAATTCACCCCTCCACTTT	CASSQEAASSYNSPLHF
TRBV9	.	.	TRBJ1-1	TGTGCCAGCAGCGTAGGTCCAGCTTTGAACACTGAAGCTTTCTTT	CASSVGPALNTEAFF
TRBV5-1	.	.	TRBJ2-2	TGCGCCAGCAAGACTGAAAACACCGGGGAGCTGTTTTTT	CASKTENTGELFF
TRBV6-1	TRBD1	few	TRBJ1-4	TGTGCCAGCAAGACAGGGAGAAATGAAAAACTGTTTTTT	CASKTGRNEKLFF
TRBV4-2	.	few	TRBJ1-2	TGTGCCAGCAGCCAAGACCCCGCCCCAACATATGGCTACACCTTC	CASSQDPAPTYGYTF
TRBV10-3	.	.	TRBJ2-3	TGTGCCATCAGTGCTTTTTCCTCAAGACCACCATCCACAGATACGCAGTATTTT	CAISAFSSRPPSTDTQYF
TRBV12-3/TRBV12-4	.	few	TRBJ1-5	TGTGCCAGCAGTCGGGACGACAATCAGCCCCAGCATTTT	CASSRDDNQPQHF
TRBV4-3	.	.	TRBJ1-6	TGCGCCAGCAGCCAAGTACAGTATAATTCACCCCTCCACTTT	CASSQVQYNSPLHF
TRBV7-9	.	.	TRBJ2-7	TGTGCCAGCAGCTTAGGTCGGGGCTCTCCCTACGAGCAGTACTTC	CASSLGRGSPYEQYF
TRBV4-3	.	.	TRBJ1-2	TGCGCCAGCAGCCTCCTCTTAGACAGCCACTATGGCTACACCTTC	CASSLLLDSHYGYTF
TRBV5-6	.	.	TRBJ2-6	TGTGCCAGCAGCTCGTTCCTAACCGCTCCGCGAGGGGCCAACGTCCTGACTTTC	CASSSFLTAPRGANVLTF
TRBV12-3/TRBV12-4	.	few	TRBJ1-4	TGTGCCAGCAAACTTGGGAGCGTTGAAAAACTGTTTTTT	CASKLGSVEKLFF
TRBV27	TRBD1	few	TRBJ2-7	TGTGCCAGCAGTTTATCGGCCAGGGGGCCCTACGAGCAGTACTTC	CASSLSARGPYEQYF
TRBV12-3/TRBV12-4	TRBD1	few	TRBJ1-2	TGTGCCAGCAGTTTTGACAGGGAGAGCTATGGCTACACCTTC	CASSFDRESYGYTF
TRBV18	TRBD1	few	TRBJ2-2	TGTGCCAGCTCACCACGGGACAGGGGAATAAACACCGGGGAGCTGTTTTTT	CASSPRDRGINTGELFF
TRBV5-6	TRBD1	few	TRBJ1-2	TGTGCCAGCACCCAGGGGGTCCCCCATGGCTACACCTTC	CASTQGVPHGYTF
TRBV9	.	few	TRBJ1-1	TGTGCCAGCAGCCCCCGGAGTGAGACAATGAACACTGAAGCTTTCTTT	CASSPRSETMNTEAFF
TRBV7-2	TRBD1	.	TRBJ2-5	TGTGCCAGCACCGCACAGGGGGCTCTCGAGACCCAGTACTTC	CASTAQGALETQYF
TRBV4-3	.	many	TRBJ2-3	TGCGCCAGCAGCCAAATACAGGAGGCCACAGATACGCAGTATTTT	CASSQIQEATDTQYF
TRBV30	.	.	TRBJ1-1	TGTGCCTGGAGGGGAAACACTGAAGCTTTCTTT	CAWRGNTEAFF
TRBV5-5	.	many	TRBJ1-2	TGTGCCAGCAGCCCTCAAAATCTCGGCTATGGCTACACCTTC	CASSPQNLGYGYTF
TRBV7-3	.	few	TRBJ2-1	TGTGCCAGCAGCTTAAGACACGCCGGCTACAATGAGCAGTTCTTC	CASSLRHAGYNEQFF
TRBV29-1	TRBD1	few	TRBJ1-2	TGCAGCGGAACCCAGGGGGCGTTTAGCTATGGCTACACCTTC	CSGTQGAFSYGYTF
TRBV29-1	TRBD1	.	TRBJ2-1	TGCAGCGTTGGGGACAGGGGCTACAATGAGCATTTCTTC	CSVGDRGYNEHFF
TRBV4-1	TRBD2	.	TRBJ2-3	TGCGCCAGCAGCTTCCCCGGGACTATCAAGTATTTT	CASSFPGTIKYF
TRBV7-9	.	.	TRBJ2-5	TGTGCCAGCAGCTTAGGGCTCACGGGTTTGGAGACCCAGTACTTC	CASSLGLTGLETQYF